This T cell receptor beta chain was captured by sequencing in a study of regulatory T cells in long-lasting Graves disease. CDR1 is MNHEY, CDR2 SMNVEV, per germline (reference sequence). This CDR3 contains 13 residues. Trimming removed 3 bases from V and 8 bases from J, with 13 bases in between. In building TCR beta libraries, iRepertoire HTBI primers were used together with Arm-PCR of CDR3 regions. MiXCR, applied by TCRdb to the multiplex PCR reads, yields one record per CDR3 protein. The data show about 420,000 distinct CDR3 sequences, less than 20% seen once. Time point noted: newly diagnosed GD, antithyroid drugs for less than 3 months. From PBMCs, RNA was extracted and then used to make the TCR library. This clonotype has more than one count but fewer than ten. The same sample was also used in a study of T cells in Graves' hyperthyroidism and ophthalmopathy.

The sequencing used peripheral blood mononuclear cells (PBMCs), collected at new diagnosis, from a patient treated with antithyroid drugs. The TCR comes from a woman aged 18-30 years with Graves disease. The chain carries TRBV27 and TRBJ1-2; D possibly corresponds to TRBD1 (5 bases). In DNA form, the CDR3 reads TGTGCCAGCAGTTTCAGAGGGGCGGAGGGCTACACCTTC. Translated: CASSFRGAEGYTF.